This entry is about one T cell receptor (beta chain). Its antigen is as yet unknown. This specimen comes from a study of T cell responses to AZD1222 COVID-19 vaccine. Study conclusions and caveats: Nearly half of spike-specific TCRs reportedly target unmutated variant regions. Seropositivity was recorded at baseline in only a handful of AZD1222 recipients. At 160-218 and 743-854, vaccine-associated CD4 TCRs were dominant, and they spanned spike.

Method: immunoSEQ multiplex PCR; TCRdb's copy keeps in-frame clones and lacks some. This table has 75,000 to 100,000 clones, about 90% appearing once. The sample in question was peripheral blood, obtained on day 0 of AZD1222 vaccination. The origin of this receptor is an adult in good health.

CDR3 loop: CASRSGVGYEQYF. The CDR3 DNA reads as TGTGCCAGCCGTAGCGGGGTGGGATACGAGCAGTACTTC. J is TRBJ2-7 and V is TRBV6-5; TRBD2 agrees at 8 bases. Trimming removed 8 bases from V and 4 bases from J; junction bases left unmatched: 7. The CDR3 sequence is 13 residues long. Germline loops: CDR1 MNHEY, CDR2 SVGAGI.